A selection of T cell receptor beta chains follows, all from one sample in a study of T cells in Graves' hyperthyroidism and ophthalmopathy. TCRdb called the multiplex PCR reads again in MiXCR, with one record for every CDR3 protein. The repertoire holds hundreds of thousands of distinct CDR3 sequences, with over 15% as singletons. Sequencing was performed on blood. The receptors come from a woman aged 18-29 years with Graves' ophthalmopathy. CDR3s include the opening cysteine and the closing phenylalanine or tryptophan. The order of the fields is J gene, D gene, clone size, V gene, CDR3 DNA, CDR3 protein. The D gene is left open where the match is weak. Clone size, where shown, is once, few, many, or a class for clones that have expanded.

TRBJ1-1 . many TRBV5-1 TGCGCCAGCAGTTCCGGGCAGGGGAAAATCAGGGCTTTCTTT CASSSGQGKIRAFF
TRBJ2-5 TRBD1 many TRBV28 TGTGCCAGCACGACGACAGGGAGCTGGGAGACCCAGTACTTC CASTTTGSWETQYF
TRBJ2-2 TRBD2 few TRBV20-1 TGCAGTGCGCTATCGCGGGGGGGCGCCCGGGTCACCGGGGAGCTGTTTTTT CSALSRGGARVTGELFF
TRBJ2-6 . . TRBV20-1 TGCAGTGCTAGAAGAGGGAATGGGGCCAACGTCCTGACTTTC CSARRGNGANVLTF
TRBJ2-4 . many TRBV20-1 TGCAGTGCTAGTCAGGGGGTTAGGGGGGAGGGGTACTTC CSASQGVRGEGYF
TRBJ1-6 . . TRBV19 TGTGCCAGTAGTCCGTATAGAGGGGCGGTTTCACCCCTCCACTTT CASSPYRGAVSPLHF
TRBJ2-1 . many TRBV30 TGTGCCTGGAGTGTACGATCGAGTGAGCAGTTCTTC CAWSVRSSEQFF
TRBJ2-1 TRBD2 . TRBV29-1 TGCAGCGTCTGTTTGATCGGGACTAGCGGGAGGAGCTCCTACAATGAGCAGTTCTTC CSVCLIGTSGRSSYNEQFF
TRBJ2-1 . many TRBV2 TGTGCCAGCAGTGGAGAGGATTTGGAGCAGTTCTTC CASSGEDLEQFF
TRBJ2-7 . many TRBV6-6 TGTGCCAGCAGTTACTCACCGGGAGAGGCCCACGAGCAGTACTTC CASSYSPGEAHEQYF
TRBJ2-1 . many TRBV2 TGTGCCAGCAGTGAAGGCGCCAAGGGTGAGCAGTTCTTC CASSEGAKGEQFF
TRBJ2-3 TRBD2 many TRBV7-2 TGTGCCAGCAGCCGGACTAGCGGGAGGGGGTGGGCAGATACGCAGTATTTT CASSRTSGRGWADTQYF
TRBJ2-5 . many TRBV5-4 TGTGCCAGCAACAGAGCCCCCGAGGACAGCCAAGAGACCCAGTACTTC CASNRAPEDSQETQYF
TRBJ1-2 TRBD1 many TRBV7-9 TGTGCCAGCAGCGCGATCGTTCTCCGGGACAGGACTAACTATGGCTACACCTTC CASSAIVLRDRTNYGYTF
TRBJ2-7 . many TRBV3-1 TGTGCCAGCAGCCATCAGCCGGGTCTCAGCGAGCAGTACTTC CASSHQPGLSEQYF
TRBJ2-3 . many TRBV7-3 TGTGCCAGCAGCTTAACGGGGGCCGGAAACACAGATACGCAGTATTTT CASSLTGAGNTDTQYF
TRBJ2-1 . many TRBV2 TGTGCCAGCAGCGGGACCGGGCCGTCTTACAATGAGCAGTTCTTC CASSGTGPSYNEQFF
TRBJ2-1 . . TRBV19 TGTGCCAGTAGTGGCAACCAGGGACAATACAATGAGCAGTTCTTC CASSGNQGQYNEQFF
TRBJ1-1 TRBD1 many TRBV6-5 TGTGCCAGCAGTTACTCGGAGGGGGCCGGTACTGAAGCTTTCTTT CASSYSEGAGTEAFF
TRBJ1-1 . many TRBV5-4 TGTGCCAGCAGCTTGGAGGGGCAGGGACTTGAAGCTTTCTTT CASSLEGQGLEAFF
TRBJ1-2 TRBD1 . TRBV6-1 TGTGCCAGCAGCCGCCTGACAGGGCCTTCGGACTATGGCTACACCTTC CASSRLTGPSDYGYTF
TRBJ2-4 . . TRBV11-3 TGTGCCAGCAGCTTAGGCCCCTCAGAGGACATTCAGTACTTC CASSLGPSEDIQYF
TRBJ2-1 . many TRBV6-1 TGTGCCAGCAGCAACGTGGACAATGAGCAGTTCTTC CASSNVDNEQFF
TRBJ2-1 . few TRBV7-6 TGTGCCAGCAGCCCCGGGACCCACAATGAGCAGTTCTTC CASSPGTHNEQFF
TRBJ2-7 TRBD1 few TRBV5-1 TGCGCCAGCAGCTGGGATACAGGGGACCACGAGCAGTACTTC CASSWDTGDHEQYF
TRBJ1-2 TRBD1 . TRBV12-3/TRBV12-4 TGTGCCAGCAGAAAGACAGGGGGATTGGAGGGCTACACCTTC CASRKTGGLEGYTF
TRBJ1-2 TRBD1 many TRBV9 TGTGCCAGCAGCGGAAGGGGGGGACAGGGCCGGGGCTACACCTTC CASSGRGGQGRGYTF
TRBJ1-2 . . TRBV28 TGTGCCAGCTGGGGGGGCGACTATGGCTACACCTTC CASWGGDYGYTF
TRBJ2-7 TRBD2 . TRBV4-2 TGTGCCAGCAGCCACGAGGGAGGGAGGACGCATAGCTACGAGCAGTACTTC CASSHEGGRTHSYEQYF
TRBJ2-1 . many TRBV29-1 TGCAGCTTCAACAGGTTCGATGAGCAGTTCTTC CSFNRFDEQFF
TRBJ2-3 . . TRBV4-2 TGTGCCAGCAGCCAAGATCGCGGGCTTAACACAGATACGCGGTATTTT CASSQDRGLNTDTRYF
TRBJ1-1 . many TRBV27 TGTGCCAGCAGTAAACAGGGAGGAACTGAAGCTTTCTTT CASSKQGGTEAFF
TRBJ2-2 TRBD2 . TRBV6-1 TGTGCCAGCACGTCTTTAGCGGGGGGGCCGCGCACCGGGGAGCTGTTTTTT CASTSLAGGPRTGELFF
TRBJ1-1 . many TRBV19 TGTGCCAGTAGTATGGGCAGGGGCACTGAAGCTTTCTTT CASSMGRGTEAFF
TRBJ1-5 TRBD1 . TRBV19 TGTGCCAGTAGTGGGGGACAGGGAGGCAATCAGCCCCAGCATTTT CASSGGQGGNQPQHF
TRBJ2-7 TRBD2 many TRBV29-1 TGCAGCGTCTGTTTGATCGGGACTAGCGGGGGGGACGAGCAGTACTTC CSVCLIGTSGGDEQYF
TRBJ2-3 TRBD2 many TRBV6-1 TGTGCCATCCGTAGCGGGGGGGTCACAGATACGCAGTATTTT CAIRSGGVTDTQYF
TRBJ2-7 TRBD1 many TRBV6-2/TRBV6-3 TGTGCCAGCAGTTACTCGGATAAGCCCACCGTTCCGGGACAGGGGGCGGCCGAGCAGTACTTC CASSYSDKPTVPGQGAAEQYF
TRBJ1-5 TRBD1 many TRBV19 TGTGCCAGTAGTGGGGACAGGGAACATCAGCCCCAGCATTTT CASSGDREHQPQHF
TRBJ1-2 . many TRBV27 TGTGCCAGCAGTTTAAGGGCTACCTATGGCTACACCTTC CASSLRATYGYTF
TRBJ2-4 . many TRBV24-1 TGTGCCACCAGTGACCCCGACAGAAACATTCAGTACTTC CATSDPDRNIQYF
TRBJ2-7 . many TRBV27 TGTGCCAGCAGTCCCGACGGGAACTACGAGCAGTACTTC CASSPDGNYEQYF
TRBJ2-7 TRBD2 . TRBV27 TGTGCCAGCAGTCCCGGACGTGGGTTAGCGGGGCTATCGAGGGCGTACGAGCAGTACTTC CASSPGRGLAGLSRAYEQYF
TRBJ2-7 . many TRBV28 TGTGCCAGCAGTTTCACCCGCCGGATCGACGAGCAGTACTTC CASSFTRRIDEQYF
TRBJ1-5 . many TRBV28 TGTGCCAGCAGTTTAACTGACAATCAGCCCCAGCATTTT CASSLTDNQPQHF
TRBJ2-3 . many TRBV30 TGTGCCTGGAGGAACACAGATACGCAGTATTTT CAWRNTDTQYF
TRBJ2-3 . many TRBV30 TGTGCCGGAGGTATCTCAGATACGCAGTATTTT CAGGISDTQYF
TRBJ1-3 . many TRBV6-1 TGTGCCAGCAGTGGCAACAGGGTATCGGGCGGAAACACCATATATTTT CASSGNRVSGGNTIYF
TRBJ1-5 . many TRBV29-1 TGCAGCGTTTCGGGGGGCAGAGGTCAGCCCCAGCATTTT CSVSGGRGQPQHF
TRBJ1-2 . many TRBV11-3 TGTGCCAGCAGCTTAGCACCCGAGGGCTACACCTTC CASSLAPEGYTF
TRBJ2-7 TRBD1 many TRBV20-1 TGCAGTGCTAGGGGGGGACAGGGATTTGGAAGGGAGTACGAGCAGTACTTC CSARGGQGFGREYEQYF